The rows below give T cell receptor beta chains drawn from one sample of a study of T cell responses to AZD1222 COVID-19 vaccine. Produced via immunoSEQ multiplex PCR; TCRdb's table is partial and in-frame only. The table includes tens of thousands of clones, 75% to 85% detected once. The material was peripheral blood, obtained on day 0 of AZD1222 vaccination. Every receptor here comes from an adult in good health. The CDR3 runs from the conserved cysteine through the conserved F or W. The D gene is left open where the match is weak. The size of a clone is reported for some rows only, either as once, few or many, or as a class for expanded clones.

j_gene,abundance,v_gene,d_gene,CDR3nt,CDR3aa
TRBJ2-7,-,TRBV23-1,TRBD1,TGCGCCAGCAGTCAATCGAAACAGGGGGGCCCCTACGAGCAGTACTTC,CASSQSKQGGPYEQYF
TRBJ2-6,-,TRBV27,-,TGTGCCAGCAGACAGCCGAGCTCTGGGGCCAACGTCCTGACTTTC,CASRQPSSGANVLTF
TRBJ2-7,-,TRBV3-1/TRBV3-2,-,TGTGCCAGCAGCCAAGGGGGCAGCAAGGCCGAGCAGTACTTC,CASSQGGSKAEQYF
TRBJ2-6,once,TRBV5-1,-,TGCGCCAGCAGCTTGACAGGTTCCTCTGGGGCCAACGTCCTGACTTTC,CASSLTGSSGANVLTF
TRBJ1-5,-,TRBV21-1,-,TGTGCCAGCAGCAAATTTCCCCGGGGACAGAGCAATCAGCCCCAGCATTTT,CASSKFPRGQSNQPQHF
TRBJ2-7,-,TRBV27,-,TGTGCCAGCAGTTTAAACAGTTTTCCCTACGAGCAGTACTTC,CASSLNSFPYEQYF
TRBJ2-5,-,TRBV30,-,TGTGCCTGGAGTTCTGGACAGCGTCAAGAGACCCAGTACTTC,CAWSSGQRQETQYF
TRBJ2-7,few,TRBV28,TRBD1,TGTGCCAGCAGTCAAAGGGGACAGGGAAGGGTCTACGAGCAGTACTTC,CASSQRGQGRVYEQYF
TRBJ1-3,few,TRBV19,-,TGTGCCAGTGGTCAGGGCAGATTATCTGGAAACACCATATATTTT,CASGQGRLSGNTIYF
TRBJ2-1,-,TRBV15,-,TGTGCCACCAGCAGAGATCGGGAATATGAGCAGTTCTTC,CATSRDREYEQFF
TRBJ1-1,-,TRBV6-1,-,TGTGCCAGCAGTGGCCCGAAGGGAAATGTCTGGGCTGAAGCTTTCTTT,CASSGPKGNVWAEAFF
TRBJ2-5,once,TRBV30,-,TGTGCCTGGAGTGTAGGGGGGGAGACCCAGTACTTC,CAWSVGGETQYF
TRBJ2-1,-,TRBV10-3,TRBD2,TGTGCCATCAGTGAACCCCAACCGGGAGGGCCGGGCAATGAGCAGTTCTTC,CAISEPQPGGPGNEQFF
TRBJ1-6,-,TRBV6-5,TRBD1,TGTGCCAGCAGATACGTGGGACAGTATAATTCACCCCTCCACTTT,CASRYVGQYNSPLHF
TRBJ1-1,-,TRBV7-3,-,TGTGCCAGCAGCTTAAACCCCGGGGCGGCCCCTAACACTGAAGCTTTCTTT,CASSLNPGAAPNTEAFF
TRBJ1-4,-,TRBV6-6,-,TGTGCCAGCAGCCAGTCGGACAAAGGATCTCAGGAGGTGTTTTTT,CASSQSDKGSQEVFF
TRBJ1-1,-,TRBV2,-,TGTGCCAGCAGGGTGGGGTCTATATACACTGAAGCTTTCTTT,CASRVGSIYTEAFF
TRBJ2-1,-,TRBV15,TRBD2,TGTGCCACCAGCAGAGATCCCGGGGGGGCCTTCTACAATGAGCAGTTCTTC,CATSRDPGGAFYNEQFF
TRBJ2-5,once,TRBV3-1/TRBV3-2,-,TGTGCCAGCAGCCAAGATCCGGCCAGCCAAGAGACCCAGTACTTC,CASSQDPASQETQYF
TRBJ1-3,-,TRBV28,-,TGTGCCAGCATGGGATTCGCCTGGGAGACGGGAGGCACCATATATTTT,CASMGFAWETGGTIYF
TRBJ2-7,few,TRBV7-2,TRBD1,TGTGCCAGCAGCTTAGGAATTGTATTTCGGGACAGATACTACGAGCAGTACTTC,CASSLGIVFRDRYYEQYF
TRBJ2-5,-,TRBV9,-,TGTGCCAGCAGCGTAGAAACCCGGCGGGCGGAGACCCAGTACTTC,CASSVETRRAETQYF
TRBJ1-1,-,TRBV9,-,TGTGCCAGCAGCTATGGACAGTTGAACACTGAAGCTTTCTTT,CASSYGQLNTEAFF
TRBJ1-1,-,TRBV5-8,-,TGTGCCAGCAGCTTGGGGGTGGGAGAAGCTTTCTTT,CASSLGVGEAFF
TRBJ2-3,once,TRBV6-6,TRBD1,TGTGCCAGCAGTCGCGAGACAGGGTTCAGTACGCAGTATTTT,CASSRETGFSTQYF
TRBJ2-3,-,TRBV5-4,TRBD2,TGTGCCAGCACCTCCCGGACTAGCGGGGTCACAGATACGCAGTATTTT,CASTSRTSGVTDTQYF
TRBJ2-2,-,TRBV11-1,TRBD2,TGTGCCAGCAGCTTTCCGCTAGCGGGAGGCACCGGGGAGCTGTTTTTT,CASSFPLAGGTGELFF
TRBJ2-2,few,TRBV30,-,TGTGCCTGGAAGGAACCCACCGGGGAGCTGTTTTTT,CAWKEPTGELFF
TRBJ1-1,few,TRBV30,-,TGTGCCTGGAGCGTATTACAGGGTAGTGAAGCTTTCTTT,CAWSVLQGSEAFF
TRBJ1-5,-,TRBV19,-,TGTGCCAGTAGACGGAGAGGGGGACAGCCCCAGCATTTT,CASRRRGGQPQHF
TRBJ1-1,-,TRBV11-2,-,TGTGCCAGCAGCTCGGGCGGTCATGAAGCTTTCTTT,CASSSGGHEAFF
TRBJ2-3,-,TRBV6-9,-,TGTGCCAGGGCGGGGCAGTTCAATGGCACAGATACGCAGTATTTT,CARAGQFNGTDTQYF
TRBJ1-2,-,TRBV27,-,TGTGCCAGCAGTTCCTATGACGGATATGGCTACACCTTC,CASSSYDGYGYTF
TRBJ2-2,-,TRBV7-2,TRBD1,TGTGCCAGCAGCTCAGGAACAGGGGGCGCCCACACCGGGGAGCTGTTTTTT,CASSSGTGGAHTGELFF
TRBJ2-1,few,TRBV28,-,TGTGCCAGCAGTGGCGGCGACCTCGACAATGAGCAGTTCTTC,CASSGGDLDNEQFF
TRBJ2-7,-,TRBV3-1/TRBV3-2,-,TGTGCCAGCAGCCAAGATCGGGGGAAGCAGTACTTC,CASSQDRGKQYF
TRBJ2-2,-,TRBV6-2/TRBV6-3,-,TGTGCCAGCAGTTACTCGATTAGGGCGGTCGGCGGGGAGCTGTTTTTT,CASSYSIRAVGGELFF
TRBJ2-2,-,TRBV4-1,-,TGCGCCAGCAGCCAGACTGGGATGGCCGGGGAGCTGTTTTTT,CASSQTGMAGELFF
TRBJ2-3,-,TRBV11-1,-,TGTGCCAGCAAACAGATAGATAGCACAGATACGCAGTATTTT,CASKQIDSTDTQYF
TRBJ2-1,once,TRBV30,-,TGTGCCTGGAGCCCTTCGGGTGAGCAGTTCTTC,CAWSPSGEQFF
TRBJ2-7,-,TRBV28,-,TGTGCCAGCAGTCCCGGGGGCTACGAGCAGTACTTC,CASSPGGYEQYF
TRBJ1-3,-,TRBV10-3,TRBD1,TGTGCCATCAGTGAGTCGACAGGGAGTCGAAACACCATATATTTT,CAISESTGSRNTIYF
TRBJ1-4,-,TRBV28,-,TGTGCCAGCACCCCGGGAGGGCCCTGGGATGAAAAACTGTTTTTT,CASTPGGPWDEKLFF
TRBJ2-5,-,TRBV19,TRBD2,TGTGCCAGTAGTATGACTAGCGGGAGTGGAGAGACCCAGTACTTC,CASSMTSGSGETQYF
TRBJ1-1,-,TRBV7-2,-,TGTGCCAGCAGCTCGGCGCCTGAAACTGAAGCTTTCTTT,CASSSAPETEAFF